What follows are 19 T cell receptor beta chains derived from one specimen sequenced in a study of CD8 T cells in Susac syndrome (dated by TCRdb to about 2019). The library came from the immunoSEQ multiplex PCR assay. RNA was extracted using the RNeasy kit, and roughly 0.45 to 1 microgram was reverse transcribed with random hexamers. TCRdb cleaned the public reads at Q25 with fastp, built clones with MiXCR and kept in-frame beta chains. Entries are consolidated by CDR3 protein sequence, retaining the most common genes and DNA. Present in this sample are about 120,000 distinct CDR3 sequences, about nine tenths of which were seen just once. The ten largest clones represent approximately 0.11% of the sample. Sequencing input: CD8+ T cells from PBMCs. The receptors stem from a human donor in good health.

The genes are TRBV20-1 and TRBJ2-7, with D perhaps TRBD2 (6 bases). The V gene's germline CDR1 is DFQATT and CDR2 SNEGSKA (reference sequence). The CDR3 totals 13 residues. V was pared by 4 bases and J by 3 bases, with 13 bases between. This chain's CDR3 is CSATGTSGYEQYF. In DNA, the CDR3 is TGCAGTGCTACCGGGACTTCCGGCTACGAGCAGTACTTC.

This rearrangement joins TRBV21-1 to TRBJ1-2; the D call TRBD1 from the table was never checked on the DNA. TRBV21-1 is recorded as a pseudogene. The CDR3 is 15 amino acids. DNA of the CDR3: TGTGCCAGCAGACAAGTCAAGGGGGCGTTCTATGGCTACACCTTC. Its translation: CASRQVKGAFYGYTF.

The genes are TRBV7-2 and TRBJ2-3; D may be TRBD2 (5 bases). The CDR3 is 14 residues long. V was pared by 3 bases and J by 13 bases, with 20 bases between. The germline CDR1 and CDR2 sequences are SGHTA and FQGNSA. CDR3 region: CASSFRPAGSWEYF. The CDR3 nucleotides are TGTGCCAGCAGCTTTAGGCCTGCGGGCAGTTGGGAGTATTTT. The full variable domain, completed using reference TRBV7-2 and TRBJ2-3, is GAGVSQSPSNKVTEKGKDVELRCDPISGHTALYWYRQSLGQGLEFLIYFQGNSAPDKSGLPSDRFSAERTGGSVSTLTIQRTQQEDSAVYLCASSFRPAGSWEYFGPGTRLTVL.

The rearrangement uses TRBV5-1 and TRBJ2-5; D might be TRBD2 (6 bases). Germline V gene data show CDR1 as SGHRS and CDR2 as YFSETQ. With 2 bases removed from V and 5 bases from J, the gap between germline ends came to 22 bases. CDR3 size: 17 residues. The DNA of the CDR3 is TGCGCCAGCAGCTTAGGGACTGACCCGAGAGGCGCGGAGACCCAGTACTTC. Translated, it gives CASSLGTDPRGAETQYF.

V usage is TRBV20-1 and J usage is TRBJ1-2; unclear D gene. Trimming removed 8 bases from V and 1 base from J, with 11 bases in between. The CDR3 consists of 12 residues. Germline V gene sequence: CDR1 DFQATT, CDR2 SNEGSKA (reference sequence). CDR3 sequence (DNA): TGCAGTTCGGAAGAGAATAACTATGGCTACACCTTC. Translating it yields CSSEENNYGYTF.

The V gene is TRBV19, the J gene TRBJ1-5; a weak D match, TRBD1 (6 bases). This CDR3 comprises 15 residues. With 3 bases removed from V and 4 bases from J, the gap between germline ends came to 13 bases. CDR1 LNHDA and CDR2 SQIVND come from the germline V gene (reference sequence). CDR3 DNA sequence: TGTGCCAGTAGTATCCCCCGGACAGAGAATCAGCCCCAGCATTTT. Translating it yields CASSIPRTENQPQHF. Together with reference TRBV19 and TRBJ1-5, the CDR3 gives the full variable domain: DGGITQSPKYLFRKEGQNVTLSCEQNLNHDAMYWYRQDPGQGLRLIYYSQIVNDFQKGDIAEGYSVSREKKESFPLTVTSAQKNPTAFYLCASSIPRTENQPQHFGDGTRLSIL.

The V gene is TRBV6-2 or TRBV6-3, the J gene TRBJ1-2; TRBD1 aligns across 8 bases. This CDR3 comprises 14 residues. Trimming cost V 2 bases and J 4 bases; bases outside gene matches: 3. CDR1 is MNHEY and CDR2 is SVGEGT in the germline V gene. The DNA of the CDR3 is TGTGCCAGCAGTTACGTTACAGGGGGCTATGGCTACACCTTC. Translated: CASSYVTGGYGYTF.

The CDR3 sequence is CSARDLRSAWETQYF. The CDR3 region has the DNA TGCAGTGCTAGAGATCTAAGATCCGCATGGGAGACCCAGTACTTC. V gene TRBV20-1 combines with J gene TRBJ2-5; D is uncertain. With 0 bases removed from V and 5 bases from J, the gap between germline ends came to 16 bases. The CDR3 loop spans 15 amino acids. CDR1 and CDR2 from the germline V gene are DFQATT and SNEGSKA (reference sequence).

The sample holds one count of this clonotype. The gene calls are TRBV3-1 and TRBJ2-2; D remains ambiguous. The CDR3 is 14 residues long. Germline V CDR1 and CDR2: LGHDT, YNNKEL (reference sequence). V was clipped by 1 base and J by 5 bases, with 8 bases between them. The CDR3 protein is CASSQVVGTGELFF. The CDR3 DNA sequence: TGTGCCAGCAGCCAAGTTGTTGGAACCGGGGAGCTGTTTTTT.

V is TRBV20-1 and J is TRBJ2-7; D might be TRBD1 (8 bases). Trimming took 4 bases from V and 6 from J, leaving 16 bases between them. The CDR3 loop spans 13 amino acids. Germline V lookup: CDR1 DFQATT, CDR2 SNEGSKA (reference sequence). CDR3 DNA: TGCAGTGCTATCTGGACAGGGAGGGGCGAGCAGTACTTC. Its translation: CSAIWTGRGEQYF.

This chain joins TRBV28 and TRBJ1-2; no clear D gene. This CDR3 contains 13 residues. V lost 4 bases and J lost 4, with 10 bases in between. The germline gives CDR1 MDHEN, CDR2 SYDVKM. In DNA, the CDR3 is TGTGCCAGCAGTTCCGGACTAGGCTATGGCTACACCTTC. It specifies CASSSGLGYGYTF.

The chain carries TRBV18 and TRBJ1-2; D is ambiguous. The CDR3 totals 11 residues. V was cut by 5 bases and J by 5 bases, with 6 bases left in between. Germline V lookup: CDR1 KGHSH, CDR2 LQKENI. CDR3 DNA: TGTGCCAGCTCAAATGGGTATGGCTACACCTTC. It is translated as CASSNGYGYTF.

The J gene is TRBJ1-2, the V gene TRBV7-9; D possibly corresponds to TRBD1 (5 bases). CDR1 and CDR2 from the germline V gene are SEHNR and FQNEAQ (reference sequence). CDR3 length: 14 residues. The V end lost 5 bases, the J end lost 2 bases, and 12 bases lay between the germline ends. CDR3 residues: CASSPEGSNYGYTF. In DNA form, the CDR3 reads TGTGCCAGCAGCCCCGAGGGGTCCAACTATGGCTACACCTTC. The full variable domain, completed using reference TRBV7-9 and TRBJ1-2, is DTGVSQNPRHKITKRGQNVTFRCDPISEHNRLYWYRQTLGQGPEFLTYFQNEAQLEKSRLLSDRFSAERPKGSFSTLEIQRTEQGDSAMYLCASSPEGSNYGYTFGSGTRLTVV.

The CDR3 sequence is CASSQDRVSGEKLFF. CDR3 bases: TGTGCCAGCAGCCAAGATCGGGTTAGCGGTGAAAAACTGTTTTTT. This chain links TRBV3-1 with TRBJ1-4; D not resolved. Trimming removed 0 bases from V and 7 bases from J, with 12 bases in between. CDR1 and CDR2 from the germline V gene are LGHDT and YNNKEL (reference sequence). This CDR3 region has 15 residues. The variable domain in full, with the rest retrieved from reference TRBV3-1 and TRBJ1-4, is DTAVSQTPKYLVTQMGNDKSIKCEQNLGHDTMYWYKQDSKKFLKIMFSYNNKELIINETVPNRFSPKSPDKAHLNLHINSLELGDSAVYFCASSQDRVSGEKLFFGSGTQLSVL.

CDR3 DNA: TGTGCCACCAGCAGACAACAGGGTTTGGGTAGCCGCTACACCTTC. It encodes CATSRQQGLGSRYTF. The chain links TRBV15 to TRBJ1-2; maybe TRBD1 (6 bases). The CDR3 has 15 residues. With 2 bases removed from V and 9 bases from J, the gap between germline ends came to 19 bases. CDR1 is LNHNV and CDR2 is YYDKDF in the germline V gene (reference sequence).

The chain is built from TRBV24-1 and TRBJ1-1; D gene ambiguous. The CDR3 has 11 amino acids. Germline V gene data show CDR1 as KGHDR and CDR2 as SFDVKD. V was cut by 4 bases and J by 8 bases, with 7 bases left in between. In DNA, the CDR3 is TGTGCCACCAGTGAATACGGGGAAGCTTTCTTT. Translating gives CATSEYGEAFF.

This rearrangement joins TRBV2 to TRBJ2-6; TRBD1 aligns across 12 bases. Germline-derived CDR1 and CDR2 are SNHLY and FYNNEI. The CDR3 length is 19 residues. J lost 2 bases, V lost 2 bases, and 7 bases had no gene match. CDR3 in amino acids: CASSELGTGGEAGANVLTF. In DNA, the CDR3 is TGTGCCAGCAGTGAACTGGGGACAGGGGGCGAGGCTGGGGCCAACGTCCTGACTTTC.

The rearrangement links TRBV6-2 or TRBV6-3 to TRBJ1-1; 7 nucleotides line up with TRBD1. Looked up from germline, CDR1 is MNHEY and CDR2 is SVGEGT. The CDR3 is 16 residues long. V trimming: 6 bases; J trimming: 3 bases; junction bases outside the gene matches: 13. The CDR3: CASRRQATGPHTEAFF. DNA of the CDR3: TGTGCCAGCAGGAGGCAAGCGACAGGGCCGCACACTGAAGCTTTCTTT.

This sequence joins TRBV10-3 and TRBJ2-1; perhaps TRBD1 as D (5 bases). The germline CDR1 and CDR2 sequences are ENHRY and SYGVKD. The CDR3 sequence is 13 residues long. The germline V and J ends were trimmed by 2 bases and 10 bases, with 12 bases remaining between them. The CDR3 here is CAISETDSLEQFF. CDR3 nucleotide sequence: TGTGCCATCAGTGAGACCGACAGCTTAGAGCAGTTCTTC.